These 9 T cell receptor beta chains originate from one sample sequenced in a study of blood T cell repertoires in COVID-19. Sequenced by immunoSEQ multiplex PCR; TCRdb stores in-frame clones only, minus some. The sample holds 300,000 or so clones; about nine tenths are singletons and the top ten take 1%. Source material: peripheral blood. The receptors were sampled from a man in his fifties with active or convalescent COVID-19.

This chain links TRBV5-1 with TRBJ1-2; a possible D gene is TRBD1 (6 bases). This CDR3 has 17 residues. CDR1 is SGHRS, CDR2 YFSETQ, per germline. V gave up 3 bases and J gave up 4 bases, with 22 bases separating them. The CDR3 DNA sequence: TGCGCCAGCAGCTCCACGGGGGGCGTGGGACCATTCTATGGCTACACCTTC. Translated, it gives CASSSTGGVGPFYGYTF.

The chain carries TRBV7-9 and TRBJ2-5; no firm D call. With 1 base removed from V and 3 bases from J, the gap between germline ends came to 12 bases. The CDR3 runs 15 residues. The germline CDR1 and CDR2 sequences are SEHNR and FQNEAQ (reference sequence). The chain's CDR3 is CASSLGLGVEETQYF. CDR3 coding DNA: TGTGCCAGCAGCTTAGGTCTGGGCGTGGAAGAGACCCAGTACTTC.

The chain joins TRBV7-3 to TRBJ2-3; the match to TRBD1 covers 7 bases. This CDR3 contains 14 residues. With 3 bases clipped from V and 2 bases from J, the junction kept 2 bases outside the gene matches. CDR1 SGHTA and CDR2 FQGTGA come from the germline V gene. The CDR3 loop is CASSLGQPTDTQYF. For the CDR3, the DNA is TGTGCCAGCAGCTTGGGACAGCCCACAGATACGCAGTATTTT.

This clone was detected only once. The chain combines TRBV2 with TRBJ1-1; 8 bases are shared with TRBD1. This CDR3 comprises 13 residues. The V gene's germline CDR1 is SNHLY and CDR2 FYNNEI. J gave up 5 bases and V 8 bases, and 7 bases lay outside the gene matches. In DNA form, the CDR3 reads TGTGCCAGCCAGGACAGGGTAAAAACTGAAGCTTTCTTT. Amino acids: CASQDRVKTEAFF.

The chain carries TRBV3-1 (or the pseudogene TRBV3-2) and TRBJ1-6, with D possibly TRBD1 on 5 matching bases. Germline loops: CDR1 LGHDT, CDR2 YNNKEL (reference sequence). Trimming took off 0 bases at V and 7 bases at J, with 10 bases between the two ends. There are 15 residues in the CDR3. DNA of the CDR3: TGTGCCAGCAGCCAAGATTGGCAGGGCAATTCACCCCTCCACTTT. This encodes CASSQDWQGNSPLHF.

The chain couples TRBV14 to TRBJ2-7; TRBD1 aligns across 7 bases. Germline V gives CDR1 SGHDN, CDR2 FVKESK. V lost 4 bases, J lost 2 bases, and 8 bases stayed unmatched. The CDR3 has 15 amino acids. The CDR3 here is CASSLSRDSPYEQYF. As DNA, the CDR3 is TGTGCCAGCAGCCTTTCCCGGGACAGCCCCTACGAGCAGTACTTC.

This clone turned up a few times. Other DNA sequences in the same sample also yield this CDR3. V and J are TRBV19 and TRBJ1-5; TRBD1 matches at 7 bases. The CDR3 loop spans 14 amino acids. The junction had 5 bases not matched to a gene; V was cut back by 5 bases and J by 4 bases. Germline CDR1 reads LNHDA; CDR2 reads SQIVND (reference sequence). Here the CDR3 reads CASSPQGGNQPQHF. Written as DNA, the CDR3 is TGTGCCAGTAGTCCCCAGGGGGGTAATCAGCCCCAGCATTTT.

DNA of the CDR3: TGTGCCAGCAGTTTTCCTGATCAGCCCCAGCATTTT. Encoded protein: CASSFPDQPQHF. The chain uses TRBV28 and TRBJ1-5; no reliable D call. This CDR3 has 12 amino acids. The ends were cut back, 3 bases at V and 5 bases at J, with 5 bases in the middle. Per the germline V gene, CDR1 is MDHEN and CDR2 is SYDVKM.

The CDR3 here is CASSPGLISGNTIYF. CDR3 bases: TGCGCCAGCAGTCCGGGACTGATCTCTGGAAACACCATATATTTT. The V call is TRBV5-1, the J call TRBJ1-3; D perhaps matches TRBD1 (5 bases). Trimming took 5 bases from V and 0 from J, leaving 12 bases between them. The germline V gene has CDR1 SGHRS and CDR2 YFSETQ. The CDR3 extends over 15 amino acids.